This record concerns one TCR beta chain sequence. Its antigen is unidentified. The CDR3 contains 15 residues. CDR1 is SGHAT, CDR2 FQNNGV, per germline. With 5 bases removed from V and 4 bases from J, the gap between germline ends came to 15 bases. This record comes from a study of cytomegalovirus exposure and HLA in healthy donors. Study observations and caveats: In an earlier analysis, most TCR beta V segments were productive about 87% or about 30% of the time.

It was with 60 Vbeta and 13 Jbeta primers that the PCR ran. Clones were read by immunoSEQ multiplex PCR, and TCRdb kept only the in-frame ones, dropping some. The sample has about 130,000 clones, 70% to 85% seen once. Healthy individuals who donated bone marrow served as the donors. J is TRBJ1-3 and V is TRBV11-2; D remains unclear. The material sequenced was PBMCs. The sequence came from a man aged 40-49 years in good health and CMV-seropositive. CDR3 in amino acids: CASSPDRSLGNTIYF. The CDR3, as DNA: TGTGCCAGCAGCCCTGATCGGTCGTTAGGAAACACCATATATTTT.